A selection of T cell receptor beta chains follows, all from one sample in a study of blood T cell repertoires in COVID-19. Sequencing was performed with immunoSEQ multiplex PCR; in TCRdb, only in-frame clones are kept and a portion is missing. The sample contains 40,000 to 50,000 clones, about 85% of which appear only once. The sample taken for sequencing was peripheral blood. The receptors were gathered from a human donor in a cohort sampled during active COVID-19. CDR3s include the opening cysteine and the closing phenylalanine or tryptophan. Fields, in order: clone size, CDR3 length, D gene, J gene, V gene, CDR3 protein, CDR3 DNA. D genes are given only for firm matches. Size is stated for part of the rows, as once, few or many counts, or as a class when the clone is expanded.

clone size: NA; CDR3 length: 15; D gene: NA; J gene: TRBJ1-2; V gene: TRBV5-1; CDR3 protein: CASSLVGQGLGGYTF; CDR3 DNA: TGCGCCAGCAGCTTGGTCGGGCAGGGCCTCGGTGGCTACACCTTC
clone size: once; CDR3 length: 14; D gene: NA; J gene: TRBJ2-3; V gene: TRBV6-5; CDR3 protein: CANSLPGRPDTQYF; CDR3 DNA: TGTGCCAACAGTTTACCCGGGAGACCAGATACGCAGTATTTT
clone size: NA; CDR3 length: 15; D gene: NA; J gene: TRBJ1-4; V gene: TRBV9; CDR3 protein: CASSTGQLEDEKLFF; CDR3 DNA: TGTGCCAGCAGCACCGGACAGTTAGAGGATGAAAAACTGTTTTTT
clone size: NA; CDR3 length: 17; D gene: NA; J gene: TRBJ1-2; V gene: TRBV5-1; CDR3 protein: CASSSGQITSSNYGYTF; CDR3 DNA: TGCGCCAGCAGCTCTGGACAAATCACCTCCAGTAACTATGGCTACACCTTC
clone size: NA; CDR3 length: 15; D gene: TRBD2; J gene: TRBJ2-7; V gene: TRBV6-6; CDR3 protein: CASSLTGLAGVEQYF; CDR3 DNA: TGTGCCAGCAGCCTGACGGGACTAGCGGGAGTCGAGCAGTACTTC
clone size: NA; CDR3 length: 16; D gene: TRBD2; J gene: TRBJ2-1; V gene: TRBV27; CDR3 protein: CASRKGVTSGYNEQFF; CDR3 DNA: TGTGCCAGCAGGAAGGGGGTGACTAGCGGGTACAATGAGCAGTTCTTC
clone size: NA; CDR3 length: 12; D gene: TRBD2; J gene: TRBJ2-1; V gene: TRBV7-9; CDR3 protein: CASRETSGGQFF; CDR3 DNA: TGTGCCAGCAGGGAGACTAGCGGGGGGCAGTTCTTC
clone size: NA; CDR3 length: 16; D gene: TRBD1; J gene: TRBJ2-3; V gene: TRBV14; CDR3 protein: CASSQGQGRYFDTQYF; CDR3 DNA: TGTGCCAGCAGCCAGGGACAGGGGCGATATTTCGATACGCAGTATTTT
clone size: NA; CDR3 length: 15; D gene: NA; J gene: TRBJ1-4; V gene: TRBV6-5; CDR3 protein: CASSLDGGPVEKLFF; CDR3 DNA: TGTGCCAGCAGCCTGGACGGGGGGCCGGTTGAAAAACTGTTTTTT
clone size: NA; CDR3 length: 12; D gene: NA; J gene: TRBJ2-7; V gene: TRBV7-2; CDR3 protein: CASSSSAYEQYF; CDR3 DNA: TGTGCCAGCAGCTCCTCGGCCTACGAGCAGTACTTC
clone size: NA; CDR3 length: 17; D gene: NA; J gene: TRBJ2-7; V gene: TRBV5-1; CDR3 protein: CASSLTPGAAMRLEQYF; CDR3 DNA: TGCGCCAGCAGCTTAACCCCAGGGGCGGCGATGAGGCTCGAGCAGTACTTC
clone size: NA; CDR3 length: 15; D gene: TRBD1; J gene: TRBJ2-7; V gene: TRBV9; CDR3 protein: CASSVTGTGGREQYF; CDR3 DNA: TGTGCCAGCAGCGTCACCGGGACAGGGGGGAGGGAGCAGTACTTC
clone size: NA; CDR3 length: 17; D gene: TRBD2; J gene: TRBJ2-1; V gene: TRBV6-6; CDR3 protein: CASSRLAGGVSYNEQFF; CDR3 DNA: TGTGCCAGCAGCCGACTAGCGGGGGGGGTCTCCTACAATGAGCAGTTCTTC
clone size: NA; CDR3 length: 16; D gene: NA; J gene: TRBJ1-6; V gene: TRBV4-1; CDR3 protein: CASSLRDNSYNSPLHF; CDR3 DNA: TGCGCCAGCAGCCTCAGGGATAACTCCTATAATTCACCCCTCCACTTT
clone size: NA; CDR3 length: 14; D gene: TRBD1; J gene: TRBJ1-1; V gene: TRBV6-2/TRBV6-3; CDR3 protein: CASSYPDRGGEAFF; CDR3 DNA: TGTGCCAGCAGTTACCCTGACAGGGGAGGAGAAGCTTTCTTT
clone size: NA; CDR3 length: 15; D gene: NA; J gene: TRBJ2-5; V gene: TRBV3-1/TRBV3-2; CDR3 protein: CASSQDVFTGETQYF; CDR3 DNA: TGTGCCAGCAGCCAAGATGTCTTCACCGGGGAGACCCAGTACTTC
clone size: NA; CDR3 length: 14; D gene: TRBD1; J gene: TRBJ1-3; V gene: TRBV5-1; CDR3 protein: CASSSGQGRNTIYF; CDR3 DNA: TGCGCCAGCAGCTCGGGACAGGGGAGAAACACCATATATTTT
clone size: NA; CDR3 length: 14; D gene: NA; J gene: TRBJ2-7; V gene: TRBV9; CDR3 protein: CASSVNRARGEQYF; CDR3 DNA: TGTGCCAGCAGCGTCAACAGGGCGAGGGGCGAGCAGTACTTC
clone size: once; CDR3 length: 15; D gene: TRBD1; J gene: TRBJ1-1; V gene: TRBV5-6; CDR3 protein: CASSLVDRVNTEAFF; CDR3 DNA: TGTGCCAGCAGCTTGGTGGACAGGGTGAACACTGAAGCTTTCTTT
clone size: medium-sized; CDR3 length: 13; D gene: NA; J gene: TRBJ1-2; V gene: TRBV19; CDR3 protein: CASRVQGEDGYTF; CDR3 DNA: TGTGCCAGCCGAGTACAGGGCGAGGATGGCTACACCTTC
clone size: NA; CDR3 length: 17; D gene: TRBD1; J gene: TRBJ2-1; V gene: TRBV4-2; CDR3 protein: CASSHTIPGQGYNEQFF; CDR3 DNA: TGTGCCAGCAGCCATACTATTCCCGGACAGGGGTACAATGAGCAGTTCTTC
clone size: NA; CDR3 length: 14; D gene: NA; J gene: TRBJ1-2; V gene: TRBV30; CDR3 protein: CAWSGFGTYYGYTF; CDR3 DNA: TGTGCCTGGAGTGGGTTCGGGACATACTATGGCTACACCTTC
clone size: once; CDR3 length: 12; D gene: TRBD1; J gene: TRBJ1-2; V gene: TRBV18; CDR3 protein: CATQGQDYGYTF; CDR3 DNA: TGTGCCACCCAGGGACAGGACTATGGCTACACCTTC
clone size: NA; CDR3 length: 19; D gene: TRBD1; J gene: TRBJ1-3; V gene: TRBV2; CDR3 protein: CASSLPTGALPSSGNTIYF; CDR3 DNA: TGTGCCAGCAGCCTACCTACAGGGGCCCTTCCGAGCTCTGGAAACACCATATATTTT
clone size: few; CDR3 length: 13; D gene: NA; J gene: TRBJ1-5; V gene: TRBV11-2; CDR3 protein: CASSLKRDQPQHF; CDR3 DNA: TGTGCCAGCAGCTTGAAGCGAGATCAGCCCCAGCATTTT
clone size: NA; CDR3 length: 14; D gene: TRBD1; J gene: TRBJ1-5; V gene: TRBV28; CDR3 protein: CASRRTGGEQPQHF; CDR3 DNA: TGTGCCAGCAGACGAACAGGGGGCGAACAGCCCCAGCATTTT
clone size: NA; CDR3 length: 12; D gene: NA; J gene: TRBJ1-1; V gene: TRBV11-3; CDR3 protein: CASSSGHGEAFF; CDR3 DNA: TGTGCCAGCAGCTCGGGACACGGAGAAGCTTTCTTT
clone size: once; CDR3 length: 13; D gene: NA; J gene: TRBJ2-1; V gene: TRBV9; CDR3 protein: CASSVGQYNEQFF; CDR3 DNA: TGTGCCAGCAGCGTAGGGCAGTACAATGAGCAGTTCTTC
clone size: NA; CDR3 length: 15; D gene: TRBD2; J gene: TRBJ2-3; V gene: TRBV7-2; CDR3 protein: CASSLLAGFSDTQYF; CDR3 DNA: TGTGCCAGCAGCCTTTTAGCGGGGTTCTCAGATACGCAGTATTTT
clone size: NA; CDR3 length: 19; D gene: TRBD2; J gene: TRBJ2-2; V gene: TRBV4-2; CDR3 protein: CASSQEASGRSPYTGELFF; CDR3 DNA: TGTGCCAGCAGCCAAGAGGCTAGCGGGAGATCTCCCTACACCGGGGAGCTGTTTTTT
clone size: NA; CDR3 length: 13; D gene: NA; J gene: TRBJ1-4; V gene: TRBV6-5; CDR3 protein: CASSPRGWEKLFF; CDR3 DNA: TGTGCCAGCAGCCCAAGAGGTTGGGAAAAACTGTTTTTT
clone size: many; CDR3 length: 15; D gene: NA; J gene: TRBJ1-2; V gene: TRBV7-9; CDR3 protein: CASSLDVAGADGYTF; CDR3 DNA: TGTGCCAGCAGCTTAGACGTGGCGGGGGCAGATGGCTACACCTTC
clone size: NA; CDR3 length: 14; D gene: TRBD2; J gene: TRBJ2-1; V gene: TRBV10-3; CDR3 protein: CATKSSGTSNEQFF; CDR3 DNA: TGTGCCACCAAGTCGAGCGGGACGTCCAATGAGCAGTTCTTC
clone size: NA; CDR3 length: 14; D gene: TRBD1; J gene: TRBJ1-2; V gene: TRBV5-1; CDR3 protein: CASSRGQGGESYTF; CDR3 DNA: TGCGCCAGCAGCAGGGGACAGGGAGGAGAAAGCTACACCTTC
clone size: NA; CDR3 length: 14; D gene: NA; J gene: TRBJ2-5; V gene: TRBV5-6; CDR3 protein: CASSLAGTPETQYF; CDR3 DNA: TGTGCCAGCAGCTTGGCCGGGACACCGGAGACCCAGTACTTC
clone size: NA; CDR3 length: 14; D gene: TRBD1; J gene: TRBJ2-7; V gene: TRBV6-5; CDR3 protein: CASSWDRAVYEQYF; CDR3 DNA: TGTGCCAGCAGCTGGGACAGGGCGGTCTACGAGCAGTACTTC
clone size: NA; CDR3 length: 13; D gene: NA; J gene: TRBJ1-1; V gene: TRBV11-2; CDR3 protein: CASSLLRATEAFF; CDR3 DNA: TGTGCCAGCAGCCTACTTAGAGCTACTGAAGCTTTCTTT